A selection of T cell receptor beta chains follows, all from one sample in a study of regulatory T cells. Data came from immunoSEQ multiplex PCR; TCRdb stores just in-frame clones and leaves some out. Of over 2,000 clones detected, approximately 89% appear once; the ten largest clones hold about 3%. The sample was CD4+ Tregs sorted from blood. The source is a child aged 5 to 17 with CD3G deficiency. The CDR3 runs from the conserved cysteine through the conserved F or W.

TRBV6-1 | CASSEGTKNYEQYF
TRBV10-3 | CAISTELRTEQFF
TRBV7-9 | CASSLGLSSGNTIYF
TRBV5-1 | CASSSGTNYGYTF
TRBV10-3 | CAISDSTDTQYF
TRBV28 | CASSGAQGGRTEAFF
TRBV6-1 | CASSKGTSGPMGYF
TRBV14 | CASSQETRTSGRHTYEQYF
TRBV7-2 | CASSLGAAGDNEQYF
TRBV6-1 | CASSEYRFGAGEQYF
TRBV7-8 | CASSLAMGSSYEQYF
TRBV6-1 | CASRTLAAYNEQFF
TRBV28 | CASRPLQGTGIYGYTF
TRBV18 | CASSDRGTTTEAFF
TRBV28 | CASSPIGVTNEKLFF
TRBV7-8 | CASSLYMATSGRTYEQYF